This TCR beta chain was observed in a study of Ad26.COV2.S vaccination and SARS-CoV-2 variants. As for the study in general: Donor had been placed in the Ad26.COV2.S arm of the COV1001 trial.

The germline gives CDR1 MNHEY, CDR2 SVGAGI. This CDR3 is built from 14 residues. Trimming stripped 6 bases from V and 5 bases from J, with 17 bases between. Treatment denoted: 15 to 20 received Ad26.COV2.S at low or high dose, single or two shots; roughly five received placebo; per-sample allocation not given. Collection of the samples took place on day 63 after the first injection of vaccine or placebo. Measured with immunoSEQ multiplex PCR; TCRdb has only the in-frame clones, and not every one. The data hold more than 300,000 clones, with roughly 89% observed a single time. The sequenced sample was peripheral blood, obtained in a trial of Ad26.COV2.S vaccine versus placebo. The origin of this receptor is a person between 18 and 65 years old who received the Ad26.COV2.S COVID-19 vaccine or a placebo. The chain has TRBV6-5 and TRBJ2-7, with a weak D call TRBD1 (7 bases). CDR3 loop: CASSGFVRGDEQYF. The CDR3 DNA is TGTGCCAGCAGCGGTTTCGTCAGGGGGGACGAGCAGTACTTC.